The rows below give T cell receptor beta chains drawn from one sample of a study of blood T cell repertoires in COVID-19. Method: immunoSEQ multiplex PCR; TCRdb's copy keeps in-frame clones and lacks some. The table lists around 140,000 clones, approximately 90% of them singletons. Sample: peripheral blood. The receptor set was obtained from a man aged 50-60 years with active or convalescent COVID-19. Each CDR3 is given with its conserved first and last residue.

TRBJ1-4	TRBV18	CASSWGLGEKLFF
TRBJ1-4	TRBV18	CASSPRGTGTGLEKLFF
TRBJ1-5	TRBV3-1/TRBV3-2	CASSHLESGTGGSLSNQPQHF
TRBJ2-1	TRBV5-1	CASALFSGTYNEQFF
TRBJ2-1	TRBV29-1	CSVDFFLAGVFDEQFF
TRBJ2-7	TRBV5-1	CASSLGAEWDEQYF
TRBJ2-5	TRBV11-3	CASSLRAVGETQYF
TRBJ2-1	TRBV28	CASTQIDKAYNEQFF
TRBJ1-1	TRBV19	CASSTPRQGNTEAFF
TRBJ1-5	TRBV24-1	CATSDSTGGRNQPQHF
TRBJ2-7	TRBV2	CASSGQVTYEQYF
TRBJ1-2	TRBV7-2	CASSSPRGGTGGDYGYTF
TRBJ2-2	TRBV15	CATSRVRGSGELFF
TRBJ1-4	TRBV4-1	CASSQYDREKLFF
TRBJ2-5	TRBV13	CASSLGGQGEETQYF
TRBJ2-7	TRBV5-6	CASSLGRLAGVYEQYF
TRBJ1-5	TRBV3-1/TRBV3-2	CASSQWEGGQGDNQPQHF
TRBJ1-1	TRBV12-3/TRBV12-4	CASSLASYTEAFF
TRBJ1-1	TRBV30	CAWSLQGARGEAFF
TRBJ1-1	TRBV30	CAWGGTGDTEAFF
TRBJ2-5	TRBV7-7	CASSLVAGGQETQYF
TRBJ2-2	TRBV19	CASRPSGRMGTGELFF
TRBJ2-2	TRBV6-5	CASSSRNYPNTGELFF
TRBJ1-1	TRBV6-6	CASSYRSGNTEAFF
TRBJ2-6	TRBV7-9	CASSLVAGTGANVLTF
TRBJ2-2	TRBV7-9	CASSLGGTSDANTGELFF
TRBJ1-2	TRBV19	CASSGQGARGYGYTF
TRBJ2-2	TRBV7-7	CASSYRGGTGELFF
TRBJ1-4	TRBV4-1	CASSQSVGANEKLFF
TRBJ2-1	TRBV1	CTSSQAPRLAGGANNEQFF
TRBJ1-3	TRBV6-1	CASSERLWTALSADSGNTIYF
TRBJ2-5	TRBV29-1	CSVEGTGRETQYF
TRBJ1-3	TRBV7-2	CASSLGQGNTIYF
TRBJ2-1	TRBV2	CASLVGRYNEQFF
TRBJ1-5	TRBV6-5	CASNLRQGGNQPQHF
TRBJ1-4	TRBV7-6	CASSLAQGAGDEKLFF
TRBJ2-2	TRBV19	CASSIGGGIPGELFF
TRBJ1-1	TRBV4-2	CASSQDLGQGAGTEAFF
TRBJ1-5	TRBV24-1	CATSETDGENQPQHF
TRBJ1-2	TRBV9	CASSGGRTGMGYGYTF
TRBJ2-2	TRBV5-1	CASSAFGESTGELFF
TRBJ2-7	TRBV6-1	CASNRQDSSYEQYF
TRBJ1-4	TRBV18	CASSLTDRTATNEKLFF
TRBJ2-1	TRBV6-2/TRBV6-3	CASSPPPGVPYNEQFF
TRBJ1-3	TRBV5-1	CASSVSGTRLVSGNTIYF
TRBJ2-3	TRBV20-1	CSASPSGGAFADTQYF
TRBJ1-5	TRBV6-5	CASTSSSNQPQHF
TRBJ2-7	TRBV20-1	CSARRSYEQYF
TRBJ2-3	TRBV19	CASSVTGTDTQYF
TRBJ1-5	TRBV29-1	CSVGGHNQPQHF
TRBJ1-5	TRBV6-1	CASSEAGGDQPQHF
TRBJ2-3	TRBV3-1/TRBV3-2	CASSHFGGESADTQYF
TRBJ1-2	TRBV11-2	CASSLMGQGSQGYTF
TRBJ2-3	TRBV4-1	CASSHRTSGATDTQYF